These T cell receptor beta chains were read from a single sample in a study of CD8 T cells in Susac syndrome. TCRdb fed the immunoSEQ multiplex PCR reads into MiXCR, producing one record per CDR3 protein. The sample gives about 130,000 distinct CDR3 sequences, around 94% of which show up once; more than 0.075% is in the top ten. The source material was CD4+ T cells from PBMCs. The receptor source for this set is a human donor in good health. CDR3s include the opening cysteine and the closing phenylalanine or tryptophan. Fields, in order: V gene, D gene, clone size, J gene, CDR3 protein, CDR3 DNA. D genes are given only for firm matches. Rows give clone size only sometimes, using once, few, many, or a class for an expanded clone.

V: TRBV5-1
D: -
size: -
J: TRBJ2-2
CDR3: CASSLDAGYAGELFF
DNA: TGCGCCAGCAGCTTGGACGCCGGGTATGCCGGGGAGCTGTTTTTT

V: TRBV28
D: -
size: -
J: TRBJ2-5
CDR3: CASSDLGQETQYF
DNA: TGTGCCAGCAGTGACTTGGGACAAGAGACCCAGTACTTC

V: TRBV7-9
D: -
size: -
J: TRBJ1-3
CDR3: CASSLGVNRNTIYF
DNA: TGTGCCAGCAGCTTAGGGGTCAACCGGAACACCATATATTTT

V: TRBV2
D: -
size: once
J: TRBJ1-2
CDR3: CASRYRRNYGYTF
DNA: TGTGCCAGCAGGTACAGGCGGAACTATGGCTACACCTTC

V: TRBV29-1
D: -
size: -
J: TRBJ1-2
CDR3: CSVTTGLNYGYTF
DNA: TGCAGCGTGACGACAGGCCTCAACTATGGCTACACCTTC

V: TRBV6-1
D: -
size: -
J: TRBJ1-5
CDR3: CASSDRLRDEPQHF
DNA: TGTGCCAGCAGTGACAGGCTTCGGGATGAGCCCCAGCATTTT

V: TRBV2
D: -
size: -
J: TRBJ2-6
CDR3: CASSGGARANVLTF
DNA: TGTGCCAGCAGTGGTGGCGCACGGGCCAACGTCCTGACTTTC

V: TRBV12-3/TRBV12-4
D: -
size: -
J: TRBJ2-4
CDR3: CASSSYRSLAKNIQYF
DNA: TGTGCCAGCAGTAGCTACAGGTCCTTAGCCAAAAACATTCAGTACTTC

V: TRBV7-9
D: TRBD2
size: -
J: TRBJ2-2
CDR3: CASSQGLAANTGELFF
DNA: TGTGCCAGCAGCCAAGGACTAGCGGCGAACACCGGGGAGCTGTTTTTT

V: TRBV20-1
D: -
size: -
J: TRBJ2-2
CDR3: CSARSPGLLTGELFF
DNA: TGCAGTGCTCGATCACCGGGACTCCTCACCGGGGAGCTGTTTTTT

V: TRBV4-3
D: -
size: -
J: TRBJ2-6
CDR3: CASSQEFRTRSGANVLTF
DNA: TGCGCCAGCAGCCAAGAATTTAGGACACGCTCTGGGGCCAACGTCCTGACTTTC

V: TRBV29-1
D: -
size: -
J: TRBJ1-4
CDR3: CSVEGQYNEKLFF
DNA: TGCAGCGTTGAGGGGCAGTATAATGAAAAACTGTTTTTT

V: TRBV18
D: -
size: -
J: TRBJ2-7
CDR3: CASSPPARISLYEQYF
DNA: TGTGCCAGCTCACCGCCAGCTCGGATCTCACTCTACGAGCAGTACTTC

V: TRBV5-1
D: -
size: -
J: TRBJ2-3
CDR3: CASSLGSTSTDTQYF
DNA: TGCGCCAGCAGCTTGGGCAGCACTAGCACAGATACGCAGTATTTT

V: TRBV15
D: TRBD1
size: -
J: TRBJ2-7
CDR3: CATSRGGGTGDLLYEQYF
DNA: TGTGCCACCAGCAGAGGCGGGGGGACAGGGGATCTCCTGTACGAGCAGTACTTC

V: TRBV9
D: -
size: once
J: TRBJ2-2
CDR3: CASSVESGWDSGELFF
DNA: TGTGCCAGCAGCGTAGAGAGTGGGTGGGATTCCGGGGAGCTGTTTTTT

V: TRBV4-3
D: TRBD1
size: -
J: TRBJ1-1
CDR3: CASSQGFRGTEAFF
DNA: TGCGCCAGCAGCCAAGGCTTCAGGGGGACTGAAGCTTTCTTT

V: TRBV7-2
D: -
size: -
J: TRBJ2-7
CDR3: CASSSQGLEQYF
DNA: TGTGCCAGCAGCTCGCAGGGACTCGAGCAGTACTTC

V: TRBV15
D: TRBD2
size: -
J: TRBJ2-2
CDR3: CATSSGLAGDPGELFF
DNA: TGTGCCACCAGCTCCGGACTAGCGGGAGACCCCGGGGAGCTGTTTTTT

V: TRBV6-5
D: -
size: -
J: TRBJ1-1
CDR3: CASREQLNTEAFF
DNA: TGTGCCAGCAGGGAGCAATTGAACACTGAAGCTTTCTTT

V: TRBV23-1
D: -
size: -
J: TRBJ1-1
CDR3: CASSHRVVGAEAFF
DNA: TGCGCCAGCAGTCACAGGGTTGTTGGCGCTGAAGCTTTCTTT

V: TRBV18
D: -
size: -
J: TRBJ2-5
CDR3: CASSLRRIQETQYF
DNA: TGTGCCAGCTCGCTACGGAGGATACAAGAGACCCAGTACTTC

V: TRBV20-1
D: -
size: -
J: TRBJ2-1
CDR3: CSALRRSNEQFF
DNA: TGCAGTGCTCTCAGGAGAAGCAATGAGCAGTTCTTC

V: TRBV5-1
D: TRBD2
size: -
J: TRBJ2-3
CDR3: CASSLVRSGAGLTTDTQYF
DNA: TGCGCCAGCAGCTTGGTTCGATCTGGAGCGGGGCTTACCACAGATACGCAGTATTTT

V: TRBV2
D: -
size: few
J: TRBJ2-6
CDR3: CASSEPSSFSGANVLTF
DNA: TGTGCCAGCAGTGAACCTTCTTCTTTCTCTGGGGCCAACGTCCTGACTTTC

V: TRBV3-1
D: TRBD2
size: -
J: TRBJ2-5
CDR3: CASSQGLAGGGETQYF
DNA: TGTGCCAGCAGCCAGGGACTAGCGGGAGGAGGAGAGACCCAGTACTTC

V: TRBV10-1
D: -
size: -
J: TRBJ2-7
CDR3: CASSESNPYEQYF
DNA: TGCGCCAGCAGTGAGTCGAACCCCTACGAGCAGTACTTC

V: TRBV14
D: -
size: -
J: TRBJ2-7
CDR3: CASSQDRRRNYEQYF
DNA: TGTGCCAGCAGCCAAGATCGTCGCAGGAACTACGAGCAGTACTTC

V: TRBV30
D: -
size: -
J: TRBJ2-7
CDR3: CAWSNTRQDYEQYF
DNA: TGTGCCTGGAGTAATACAAGACAGGACTACGAGCAGTACTTC

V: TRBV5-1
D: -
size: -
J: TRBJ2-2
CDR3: CASAPLPGAGNTGELFF
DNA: TGCGCCAGCGCCCCTCTTCCGGGGGCGGGAAACACCGGGGAGCTGTTTTTT

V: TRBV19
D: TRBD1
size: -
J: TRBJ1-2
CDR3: CASTPPGRGLGYTF
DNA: TGTGCCAGTACCCCACCGGGGAGGGGGCTCGGCTACACCTTC

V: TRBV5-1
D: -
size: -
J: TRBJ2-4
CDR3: CASSYAGKDSIQYF
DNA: TGCGCCAGCAGTTACGCCGGGAAGGATAGCATTCAGTACTTC

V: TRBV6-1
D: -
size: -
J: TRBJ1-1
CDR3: CASSLPSVRFTEAFF
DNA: TGTGCCAGCAGCCTTCCTTCCGTTAGGTTCACTGAAGCTTTCTTT

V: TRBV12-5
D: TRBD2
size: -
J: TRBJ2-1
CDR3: CASGLVSDGKGLADLQQFF
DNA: TGTGCTAGTGGTTTGGTATCCGACGGGAAGGGACTAGCGGACCTCCAGCAGTTCTTC

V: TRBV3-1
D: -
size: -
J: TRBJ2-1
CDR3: CASSQDRHNEQFF
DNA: TGTGCCAGCAGCCAAGATAGGCACAATGAGCAGTTCTTC

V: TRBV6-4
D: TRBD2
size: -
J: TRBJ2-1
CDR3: CASSPGLAKYNEQFF
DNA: TGTGCCAGCAGCCCCGGACTAGCGAAATACAATGAGCAGTTCTTC

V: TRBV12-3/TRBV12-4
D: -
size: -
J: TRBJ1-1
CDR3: CASTDGGYTEAFF
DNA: TGTGCCAGCACCGATGGGGGTTACACTGAAGCTTTCTTT